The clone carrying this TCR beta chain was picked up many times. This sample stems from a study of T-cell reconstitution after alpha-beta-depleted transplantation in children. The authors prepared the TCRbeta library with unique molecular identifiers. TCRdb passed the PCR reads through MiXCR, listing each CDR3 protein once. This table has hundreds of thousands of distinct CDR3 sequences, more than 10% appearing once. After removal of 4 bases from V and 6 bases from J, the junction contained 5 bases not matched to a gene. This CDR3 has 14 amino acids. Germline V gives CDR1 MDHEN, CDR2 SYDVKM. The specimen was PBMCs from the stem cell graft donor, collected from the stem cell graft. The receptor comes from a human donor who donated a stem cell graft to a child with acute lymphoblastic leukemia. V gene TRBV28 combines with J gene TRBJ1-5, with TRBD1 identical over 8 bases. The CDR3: CASSSDRGSQPQHF. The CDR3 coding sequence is TGTGCCAGCAGTTCAGACAGGGGAAGTCAGCCCCAGCATTTT.